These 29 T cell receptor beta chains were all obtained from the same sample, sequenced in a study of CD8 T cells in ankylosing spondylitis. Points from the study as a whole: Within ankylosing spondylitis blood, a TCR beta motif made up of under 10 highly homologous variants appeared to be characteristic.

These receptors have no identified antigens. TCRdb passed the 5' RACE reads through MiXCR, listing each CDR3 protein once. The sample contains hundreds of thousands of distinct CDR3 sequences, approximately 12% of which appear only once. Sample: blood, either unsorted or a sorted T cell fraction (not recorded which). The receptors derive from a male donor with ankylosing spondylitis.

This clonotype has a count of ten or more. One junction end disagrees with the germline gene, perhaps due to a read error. The chain's CDR3 is CASSLGTGSNQPQHF. The DNA for the CDR3 is TGTGCCAGCAGCTTAGGCACGGGCAGCAATCAGCCCCAGCATTTT. The V gene is TRBV4-3, the J gene TRBJ1-5, with D unresolved. The germline CDR1 and CDR2 sequences are LGHNA and YSLEER. The CDR3 consists of 15 residues.

The CDR3 bases are TGTGCCAGCAGTTTAAGGTTACAGGCCCTCTCTGGGGCCAACGTCCTGACTTTC. Translating gives CASSLRLQALSGANVLTF. The rearrangement links TRBV27 to TRBJ2-6; a possible D gene is TRBD1 (5 bases). This CDR3 is built from 18 residues. Germline-derived CDR1 and CDR2 are MNHEY and SMNVEV (reference sequence). Trimming pared 2 bases from V and 0 bases from J, leaving 14 bases between.

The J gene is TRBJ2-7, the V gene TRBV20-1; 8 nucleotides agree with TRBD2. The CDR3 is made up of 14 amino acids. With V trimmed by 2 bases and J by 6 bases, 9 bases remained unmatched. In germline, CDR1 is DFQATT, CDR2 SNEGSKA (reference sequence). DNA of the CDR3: TGCAGTGCTAGAAGTCCACTAGCGGCACCCGAGCAGTACTTC. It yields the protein CSARSPLAAPEQYF.

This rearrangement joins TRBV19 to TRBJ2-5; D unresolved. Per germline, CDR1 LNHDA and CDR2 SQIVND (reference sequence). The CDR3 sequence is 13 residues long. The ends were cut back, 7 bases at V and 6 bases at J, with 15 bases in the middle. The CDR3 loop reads CASTPGSVKTQYF. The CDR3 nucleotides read TGTGCCAGTACCCCGGGTTCCGTGAAGACCCAGTACTTC.

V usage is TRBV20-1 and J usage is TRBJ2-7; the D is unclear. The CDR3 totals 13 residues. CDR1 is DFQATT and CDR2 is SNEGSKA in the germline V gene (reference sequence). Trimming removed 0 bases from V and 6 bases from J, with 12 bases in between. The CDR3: CSARDRVSGEQYF. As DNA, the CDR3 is TGCAGTGCTAGAGATAGGGTCTCCGGCGAGCAGTACTTC.

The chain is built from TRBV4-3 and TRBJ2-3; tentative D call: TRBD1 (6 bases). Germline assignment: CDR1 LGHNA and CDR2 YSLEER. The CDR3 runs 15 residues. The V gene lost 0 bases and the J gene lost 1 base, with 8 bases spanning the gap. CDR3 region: CASSQERTGTDTQYF. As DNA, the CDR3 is TGCGCCAGCAGCCAAGAGAGGACAGGCACAGATACGCAGTATTTT.

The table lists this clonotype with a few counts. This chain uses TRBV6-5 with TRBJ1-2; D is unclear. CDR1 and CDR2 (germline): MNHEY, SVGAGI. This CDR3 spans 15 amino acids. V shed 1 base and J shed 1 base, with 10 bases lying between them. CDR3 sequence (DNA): TGTGCCAGCAGTTACTTACAGCTAATTAACTATGGCTACACCTTC. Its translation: CASSYLQLINYGYTF.

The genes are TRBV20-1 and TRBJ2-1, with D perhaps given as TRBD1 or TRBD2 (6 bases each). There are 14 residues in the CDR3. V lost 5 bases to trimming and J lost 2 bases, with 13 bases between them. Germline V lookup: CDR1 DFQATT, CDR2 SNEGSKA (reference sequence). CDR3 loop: CSALKGGPYNEQFF. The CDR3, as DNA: TGCAGTGCTCTCAAGGGGGGACCCTACAATGAGCAGTTCTTC.

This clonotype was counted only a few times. The CDR3 loop is CSARDMRQGDSPLHF. The CDR3 bases are TGCAGTGCTAGAGATATGCGCCAGGGGGATTCACCCCTCCACTTT. J is TRBJ1-6 and V is TRBV20-1; the match to TRBD1 covers 7 bases. The V and J ends lost 0 bases and 8 bases, in that order; junction bases with no gene match: 7. This CDR3 has 15 residues. CDR1 is DFQATT and CDR2 is SNEGSKA in the germline V gene (reference sequence).

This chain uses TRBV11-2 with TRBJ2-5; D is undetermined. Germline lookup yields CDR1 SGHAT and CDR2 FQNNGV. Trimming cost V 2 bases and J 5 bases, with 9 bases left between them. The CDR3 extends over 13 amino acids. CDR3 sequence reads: CASSLYAMETQYF. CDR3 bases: TGTGCCAGCAGCTTATATGCGATGGAGACCCAGTACTTC.

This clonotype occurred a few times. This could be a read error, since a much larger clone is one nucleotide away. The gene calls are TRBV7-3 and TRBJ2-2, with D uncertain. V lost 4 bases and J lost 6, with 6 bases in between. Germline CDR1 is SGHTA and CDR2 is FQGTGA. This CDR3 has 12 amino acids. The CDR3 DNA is TGTGCCAGCAGCTCTTACTCCGGGGAGCTGTTTTTT. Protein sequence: CASSSYSGELFF.

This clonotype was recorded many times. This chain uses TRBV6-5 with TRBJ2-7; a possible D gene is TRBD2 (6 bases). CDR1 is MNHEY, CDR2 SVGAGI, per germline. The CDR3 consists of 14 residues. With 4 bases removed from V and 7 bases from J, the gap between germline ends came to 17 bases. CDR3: CASSFPPGGREQYF. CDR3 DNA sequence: TGTGCCAGCAGTTTCCCCCCTGGGGGGAGAGAGCAGTACTTC.

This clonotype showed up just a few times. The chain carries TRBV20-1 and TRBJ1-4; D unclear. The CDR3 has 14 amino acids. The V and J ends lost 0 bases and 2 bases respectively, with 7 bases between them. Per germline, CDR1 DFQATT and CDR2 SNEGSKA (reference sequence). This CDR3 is CSARDTRTNEKLFF. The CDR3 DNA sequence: TGCAGTGCTAGAGATACAAGGACTAATGAAAAACTGTTTTTT.

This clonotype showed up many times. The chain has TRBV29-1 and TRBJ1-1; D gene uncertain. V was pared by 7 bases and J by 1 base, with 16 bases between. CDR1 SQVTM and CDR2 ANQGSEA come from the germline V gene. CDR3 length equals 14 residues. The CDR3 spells CSAIKTASNTEAFF. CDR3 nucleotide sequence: TGCAGCGCCATCAAAACTGCGTCGAACACTGAAGCTTTCTTT.

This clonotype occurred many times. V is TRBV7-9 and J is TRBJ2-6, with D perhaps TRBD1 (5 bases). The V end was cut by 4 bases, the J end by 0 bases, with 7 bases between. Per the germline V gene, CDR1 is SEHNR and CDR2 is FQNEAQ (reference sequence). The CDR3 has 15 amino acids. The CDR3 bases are TGTGCCAGCAGCTGGGGCGTCTCTGGGGCCAACGTCCTGACTTTC. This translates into CASSWGVSGANVLTF.

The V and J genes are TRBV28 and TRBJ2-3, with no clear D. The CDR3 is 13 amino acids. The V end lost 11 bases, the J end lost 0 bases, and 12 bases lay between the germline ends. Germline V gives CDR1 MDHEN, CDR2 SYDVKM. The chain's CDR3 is CAVTPTSTDTQYF. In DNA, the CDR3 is TGTGCCGTAACCCCGACTAGCACAGATACGCAGTATTTT. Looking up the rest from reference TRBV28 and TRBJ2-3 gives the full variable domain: DVKVTQSSRYLVKRTGEKVFLECVQDMDHENMFWYRQDPGLGLRLIYFSYDVKMKEKGDIPEGYSVSREKKERFSLILESASTNQTSMYLCAVTPTSTDTQYFGPGTRLTVL.

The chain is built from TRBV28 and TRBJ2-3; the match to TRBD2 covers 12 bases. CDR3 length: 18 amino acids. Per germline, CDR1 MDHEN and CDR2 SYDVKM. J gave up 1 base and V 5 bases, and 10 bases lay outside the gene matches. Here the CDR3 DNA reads TGTGCCAGCAGTCTCCCTAGCGGGGGGGCATGGGGCACAGATACGCAGTATTTT. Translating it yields CASSLPSGGAWGTDTQYF.

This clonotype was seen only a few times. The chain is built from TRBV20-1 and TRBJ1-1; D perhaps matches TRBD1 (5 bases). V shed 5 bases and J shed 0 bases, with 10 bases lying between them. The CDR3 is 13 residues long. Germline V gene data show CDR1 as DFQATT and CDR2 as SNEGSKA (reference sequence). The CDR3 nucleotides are TGCAGTGCTCAGAGGGGCATGAACACTGAAGCTTTCTTT. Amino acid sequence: CSAQRGMNTEAFF.

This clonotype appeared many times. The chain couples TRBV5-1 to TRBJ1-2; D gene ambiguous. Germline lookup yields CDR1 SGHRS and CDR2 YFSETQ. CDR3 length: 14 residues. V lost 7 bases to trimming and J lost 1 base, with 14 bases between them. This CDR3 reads CASRPELLNYGYTF. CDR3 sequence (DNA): TGCGCCAGCCGCCCAGAACTCCTTAACTATGGCTACACCTTC.

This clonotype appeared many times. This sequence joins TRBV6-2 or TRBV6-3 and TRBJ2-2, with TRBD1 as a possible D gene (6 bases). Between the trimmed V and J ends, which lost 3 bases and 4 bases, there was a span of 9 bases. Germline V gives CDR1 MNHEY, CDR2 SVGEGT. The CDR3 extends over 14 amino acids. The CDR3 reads CASSYNRATGELFF. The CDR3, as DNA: TGTGCCAGCAGTTATAACAGGGCCACCGGGGAGCTGTTTTTT.

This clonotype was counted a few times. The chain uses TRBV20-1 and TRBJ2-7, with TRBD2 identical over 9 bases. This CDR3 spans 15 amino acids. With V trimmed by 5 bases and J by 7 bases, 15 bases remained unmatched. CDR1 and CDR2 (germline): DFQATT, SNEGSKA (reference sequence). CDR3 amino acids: CSAPPGGAGGWEQYF. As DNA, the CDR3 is TGCAGTGCTCCTCCCGGGGGAGCGGGAGGCTGGGAGCAGTACTTC.

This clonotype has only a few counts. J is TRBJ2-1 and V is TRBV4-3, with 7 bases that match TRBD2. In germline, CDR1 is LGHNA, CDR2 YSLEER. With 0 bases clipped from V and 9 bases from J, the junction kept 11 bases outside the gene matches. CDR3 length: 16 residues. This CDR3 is CASSQDYGGGPREQFF. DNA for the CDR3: TGCGCCAGCAGCCAAGATTACGGGGGAGGGCCTCGTGAGCAGTTCTTC.

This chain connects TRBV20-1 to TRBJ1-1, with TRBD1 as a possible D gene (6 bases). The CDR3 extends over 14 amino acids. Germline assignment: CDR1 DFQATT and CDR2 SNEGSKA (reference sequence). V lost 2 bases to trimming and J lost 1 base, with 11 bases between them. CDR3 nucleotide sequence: TGCAGTGCTAGAAGGGCAGGGGCGAACACTGAAGCTTTCTTT. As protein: CSARRAGANTEAFF.

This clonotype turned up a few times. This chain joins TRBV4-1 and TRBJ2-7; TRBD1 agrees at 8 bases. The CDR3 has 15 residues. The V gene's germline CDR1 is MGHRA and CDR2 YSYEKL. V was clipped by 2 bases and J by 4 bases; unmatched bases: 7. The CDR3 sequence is CASSQQSGQGYEQYF. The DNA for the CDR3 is TGCGCCAGCAGCCAACAATCCGGACAGGGTTACGAGCAGTACTTC.

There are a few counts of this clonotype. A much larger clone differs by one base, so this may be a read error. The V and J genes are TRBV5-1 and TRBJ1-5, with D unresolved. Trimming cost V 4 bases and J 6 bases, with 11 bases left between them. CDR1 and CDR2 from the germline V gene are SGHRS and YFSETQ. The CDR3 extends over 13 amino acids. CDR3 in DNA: TGCGCCAGCAGCCCGGGGAACAGTCAGCCCCAGCATTTT. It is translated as CASSPGNSQPQHF.

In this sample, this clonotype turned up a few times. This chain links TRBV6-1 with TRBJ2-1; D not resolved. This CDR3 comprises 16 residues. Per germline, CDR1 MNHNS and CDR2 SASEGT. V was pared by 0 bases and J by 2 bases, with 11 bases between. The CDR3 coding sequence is TGTGCCAGCAGTGAAGCCGTAGGCAGCACCTACAATGAGCAGTTCTTC. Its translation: CASSEAVGSTYNEQFF.

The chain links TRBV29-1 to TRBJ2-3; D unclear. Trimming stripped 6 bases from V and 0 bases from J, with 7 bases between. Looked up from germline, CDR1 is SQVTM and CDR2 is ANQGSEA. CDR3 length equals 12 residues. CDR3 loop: CSVDFSTDTQYF. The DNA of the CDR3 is TGCAGCGTCGACTTTAGCACAGATACGCAGTATTTT.

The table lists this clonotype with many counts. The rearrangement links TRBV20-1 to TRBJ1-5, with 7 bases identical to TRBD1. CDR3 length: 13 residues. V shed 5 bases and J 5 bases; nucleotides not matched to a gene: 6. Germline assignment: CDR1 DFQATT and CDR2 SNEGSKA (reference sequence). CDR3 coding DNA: TGCAGTGCTCGACAGGGTATCGATCAGCCCCAGCATTTT. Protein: CSARQGIDQPQHF.

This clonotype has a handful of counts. The CDR3 spells CSAREGSTNEKLFF. The CDR3 coding sequence is TGCAGTGCTAGGGAGGGGTCAACTAATGAAAAACTGTTTTTT. The chain has TRBV20-1 and TRBJ1-4, with a tentative D call TRBD1 (5 bases). Germline CDR1 DFQATT, CDR2 SNEGSKA (reference sequence). V lost 3 bases to trimming and J lost 0 bases, with 8 bases between them. The CDR3 runs to 14 residues.